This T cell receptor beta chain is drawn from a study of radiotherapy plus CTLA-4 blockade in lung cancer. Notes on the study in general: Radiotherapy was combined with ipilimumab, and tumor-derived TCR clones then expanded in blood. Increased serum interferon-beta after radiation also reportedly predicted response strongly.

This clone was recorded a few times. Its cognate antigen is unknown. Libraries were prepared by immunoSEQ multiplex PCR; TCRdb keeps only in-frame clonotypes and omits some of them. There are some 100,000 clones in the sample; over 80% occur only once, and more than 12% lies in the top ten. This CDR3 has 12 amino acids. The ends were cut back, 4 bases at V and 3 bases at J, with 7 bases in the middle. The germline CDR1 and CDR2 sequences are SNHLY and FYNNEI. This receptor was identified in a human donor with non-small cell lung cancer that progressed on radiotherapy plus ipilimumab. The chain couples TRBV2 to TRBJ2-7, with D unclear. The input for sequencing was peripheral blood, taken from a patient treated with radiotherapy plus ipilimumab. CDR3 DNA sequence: TGTGCCAGCAGTGGGGTATACTACGAGCAGTACTTC. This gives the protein CASSGVYYEQYF.